Following are 29 T cell receptor beta chains from one sample sequenced in a study of cytomegalovirus exposure and HLA in healthy donors. Vbeta (60) and Jbeta (13) primers were used in the PCR. Generated by immunoSEQ multiplex PCR, the TCRdb table keeps only in-frame clones and is missing some. The table records approximately 280,000 clones, roughly 90% of them present only once. Sequencing used PBMCs. Receptors originate from a woman younger than 35 in good health and CMV-seronegative.

V is TRBV6-1 and J is TRBJ2-5; 12 bases line up with TRBD2. The CDR3 has 16 residues. The ends lost 4 bases at V and 5 bases at J; junction bases unmatched: 8. Germline-derived CDR1 and CDR2 are MNHNS and SASEGT. CDR3: CASSVASGGAGETQYF. CDR3 nucleotides: TGTGCCAGCAGTGTTGCTAGCGGGGGGGCCGGGGAGACCCAGTACTTC.

The V gene is TRBV9, the J gene TRBJ2-1; the D gene is possibly TRBD1 (6 bases). The CDR3 covers 16 residues. CDR1 is SGDLS and CDR2 is YYNGEE in the germline V gene. Trimming removed 0 bases from V and 5 bases from J, with 15 bases in between. This CDR3 is CASSVVRTAMHNEQFF. As DNA, the CDR3 is TGTGCCAGCAGCGTAGTCCGGACAGCTATGCACAATGAGCAGTTCTTC.

The chain is built from TRBV30 and TRBJ1-4; 7 nucleotides align to TRBD1. Germline-derived CDR1 and CDR2 are GTSNPN and SVGIG (reference sequence). Trimming removed 3 bases from V and 6 bases from J; junction bases left unmatched: 4. The CDR3 totals 13 residues. The CDR3 reads CAWSPGQYEKLFF. The CDR3 bases are TGTGCCTGGAGCCCGGGACAGTATGAAAAACTGTTTTTT.

The chain employs TRBV7-2 and TRBJ2-1; 8 bases match TRBD2. This CDR3 has 15 amino acids. With V trimmed by 3 bases and J by 1 base, 2 bases remained unmatched. Germline CDR1 and CDR2: SGHTA and FQGNSA. CDR3 sequence reads: CASSFGGGSYNEQFF. The CDR3 DNA reads as TGTGCCAGCAGCTTCGGCGGGGGGTCCTACAATGAGCAGTTCTTC. The complete variable domain, with remaining parts taken from reference TRBV7-2 and TRBJ2-1, reads GAGVSQSPSNKVTEKGKDVELRCDPISGHTALYWYRQSLGQGLEFLIYFQGNSAPDKSGLPSDRFSAERTGGSVSTLTIQRTQQEDSAVYLCASSFGGGSYNEQFFGPGTRLTVL.

The rearrangement links TRBV7-9 to TRBJ1-1, with 8 bases that match TRBD1. The ends lost 3 bases at V and 5 bases at J; junction bases unmatched: 8. CDR3 length equals 15 residues. From germline, CDR1 is SEHNR and CDR2 FQNEAQ (reference sequence). CDR3 in DNA: TGTGCCAGCAGCTTTATAGGACAGGGAAGGACTGAAGCTTTCTTT. Protein sequence: CASSFIGQGRTEAFF.

The chain is built from TRBV18 and TRBJ2-3; TRBD1 is a possible D gene (5 bases). Germline CDR1 is KGHSH and CDR2 is LQKENI. The V gene lost 5 bases and the J gene lost 4 bases, with 10 bases spanning the gap. The CDR3 sequence is 13 residues long. The CDR3: CASSVLGADTQYF. In DNA, the CDR3 is TGTGCCAGCTCAGTGCTAGGGGCAGATACGCAGTATTTT.

This chain connects TRBV27 to TRBJ1-2; the D is unclear. CDR3 length equals 13 residues. V was trimmed by 3 bases and J by 8 bases, leaving 13 bases between them. The germline V gene encodes CDR1 MNHEY and CDR2 SMNVEV (reference sequence). CDR3 nucleotide sequence: TGTGCCAGCAGTTTTGAGTCCGGGAACGGCTACACCTTC. This encodes CASSFESGNGYTF.

The chain couples TRBV7-6 to TRBJ2-5; 9 bases line up with TRBD2. The CDR3 is 16 residues long. Unmatched junction bases numbered 5, after V lost 1 base and J lost 2 bases. The germline V gene has CDR1 SGHVS and CDR2 FNYEAQ. CDR3 sequence (DNA): TGTGCCAGCAGCTTAGGTCTAGCGGGGACTCAAGAGACCCAGTACTTC. It specifies CASSLGLAGTQETQYF.

The rearrangement uses TRBV2 and TRBJ2-5; TRBD1 is a possible D gene (5 bases). V was cut by 11 bases and J by 7 bases, with 20 bases left in between. The CDR3 consists of 13 residues. From germline, CDR1 is SNHLY and CDR2 FYNNEI. The CDR3 spells CAGNDRGPGTQYF. The CDR3 DNA sequence: TGTGCCGGAAACGACAGAGGCCCAGGGACCCAGTACTTC.

In regard to this clone: This specimen includes other DNA sequences encoding the same CDR3. The chain employs TRBV9 and TRBJ1-1; unclear D gene. CDR1 is SGDLS, CDR2 YYNGEE, per germline. Trimming removed 8 bases at V and 2 bases at J, with 10 bases between. CDR3 size: 12 residues. CDR3 DNA sequence: TGTGCCAGTAGTCCGGGTAACACTGAAGCTTTCTTT. It specifies CASSPGNTEAFF.

The CDR3 coding sequence is TGTGCCATCAGTGATCGGGACAGTCAGAGCAATCAGCCCCAGCATTTT. It translates to CAISDRDSQSNQPQHF. The chain joins TRBV10-3 to TRBJ1-5; 7 nucleotides line up with TRBD1. The length of the CDR3 is 16 residues. Germline CDR1 reads ENHRY; CDR2 reads SYGVKD. With V trimmed by 3 bases and J by 1 base, 6 bases remained unmatched.

The chain is built from TRBV4-1 and TRBJ2-5; D is undetermined. Germline V lookup: CDR1 MGHRA, CDR2 YSYEKL. V was clipped by 4 bases and J by 5 bases, with 11 bases between them. The CDR3 covers 13 residues. CDR3 loop: CASSRLVGETQYF. The CDR3 DNA is TGCGCCAGCAGCCGCCTAGTAGGCGAGACCCAGTACTTC.

V is TRBV18 and J is TRBJ2-3; 11 positions agree with TRBD2. Germline values: CDR1 KGHSH, CDR2 LQKENI. Trimming at V came to 2 bases and at J to 5 bases, leaving 3 bases not matched to a gene. The CDR3 length is 15 residues. CDR3 protein: CASSPTGLAVDTQYF. The CDR3 DNA reads TGTGCCAGCTCACCAACGGGACTAGCGGTAGATACGCAGTATTTT.

The chain combines TRBV21-1 with TRBJ2-7; the D call in the table, TRBD1, was not verified against the DNA. TRBV21-1 counts as a pseudogene. The CDR3 spans 18 residues. This CDR3 reads CASFMTKWTGGARYEQYF. CDR3 nucleotide sequence: TGTGCCAGCTTCATGACAAAGTGGACAGGGGGTGCGCGGTACGAGCAGTACTTC.

This rearrangement joins TRBV29-1 to TRBJ2-7; D may be TRBD1 (5 bases). V was cut by 4 bases and J by 0 bases, with 19 bases left in between. This CDR3 has 16 amino acids. Per germline, CDR1 SQVTM and CDR2 ANQGSEA. The CDR3 sequence: CSVVRRDSVVSYEQYF. The CDR3 DNA follows: TGCAGCGTTGTGCGCAGGGATTCTGTGGTCTCCTACGAGCAGTACTTC.

The chain joins TRBV7-8 to TRBJ2-1, with 8 positions matching TRBD2. Germline V gene lookup returns CDR1 SGHVS and CDR2 FQNEAQ. Unmatched junction bases numbered 10, after V lost 4 bases and J lost 2 bases. The CDR3 has 17 amino acids. In nucleotides, the CDR3 is TGTGCCAGCAGCTCGATGGGGACTAGTGATACCTACAATGAGCAGTTCTTC. It specifies CASSSMGTSDTYNEQFF.

The V and J genes are TRBV5-8 and TRBJ1-2; 8 bases agree with TRBD1. Germline loops: CDR1 SGHTS, CDR2 YDEGEE. With 4 bases clipped from V and 5 bases from J, the junction kept 13 bases outside the gene matches. The CDR3 contains 16 residues. CDR3 residues: CASSQQWTGPLYGYTF. Here the CDR3 DNA reads TGTGCCAGCAGCCAACAATGGACAGGGCCCCTATATGGCTACACCTTC.

This clone was observed once. The chain is built from TRBV5-1 and TRBJ2-1; 12 bases fit TRBD2. CDR1 is SGHRS and CDR2 is YFSETQ in the germline V gene. V lost 4 bases to trimming and J lost 6 bases; unmatched junction nucleotides: 5. CDR3 length equals 15 residues. This chain's CDR3 is CASSARGLAGNEQFF. The DNA of the CDR3 is TGCGCCAGCAGCGCTAGGGGACTAGCGGGCAATGAGCAGTTCTTC.

The chain joins TRBV9 to TRBJ2-1; 7 positions match TRBD1. Germline V lookup: CDR1 SGDLS, CDR2 YYNGEE. The CDR3 loop spans 16 amino acids. V was clipped by 0 bases and J by 5 bases; unmatched bases: 8. The CDR3 here is CASSVVTGPRDNEQFF. Written as DNA, the CDR3 is TGTGCCAGCAGCGTAGTGACAGGGCCAAGGGACAATGAGCAGTTCTTC. Full variable domain (outside the CDR3, taken from reference TRBV9 and TRBJ2-1): DSGVTQTPKHLITATGQRVTLRCSPRSGDLSVYWYQQSLDQGLQFLIQYYNGEERAKGNILERFSAQQFPDLHSELNLSSLELGDSALYFCASSVVTGPRDNEQFFGPGTRLTVL.

The chain combines TRBV7-7 with TRBJ2-3; 8 positions match TRBD1. The CDR3 extends over 15 amino acids. V lost 5 bases, J lost 2 bases, and 6 bases stayed unmatched. Germline lookup yields CDR1 SSHAT and CDR2 FNYEAQ (reference sequence). In DNA form, the CDR3 reads TGTGCCAGCAGCCCCGGGACAGGTCTCACAGATACGCAGTATTTT. Its protein product is CASSPGTGLTDTQYF.

CDR3 sequence: CASYRRLAGHNEQFF. The DNA for the CDR3 is TGTGCCAGCTACAGAAGACTAGCGGGCCACAATGAGCAGTTCTTC. This sequence joins TRBV13 and TRBJ2-1, with TRBD2 identical over 10 bases. The V gene end was trimmed by 8 bases and the J gene end by 5 bases; junction bases not matched to a gene: 9. CDR1 is PRHDT, CDR2 FYEKMQ, per germline (reference sequence). The CDR3 contains 15 residues.

The chain employs TRBV4-2 and TRBJ2-3, with 9 bases identical to TRBD2. The J segment lost 6 bases and the V segment lost 0 bases, leaving 7 bases of the junction unmatched. Germline CDR1 reads LGHNA; CDR2 reads YNFKEQ. The CDR3 is 16 residues long. The CDR3, as DNA: TGTGCCAGCAGCCAAGAGGCAGGTAGCGGGGGTGATACGCAGTATTTT. Encoded protein: CASSQEAGSGGDTQYF.

This chain links TRBV19 with TRBJ1-1, with D possibly matching TRBD1 (5 bases). V dropped 8 bases and J dropped 4 bases, with 29 bases sitting between them. CDR1 LNHDA and CDR2 SQIVND come from the germline V gene (reference sequence). There are 18 residues in the CDR3. The CDR3 sequence is CASAPAEGLDLRGTEAFF. For the CDR3, the DNA is TGTGCCAGTGCGCCGGCGGAAGGGCTGGACCTTAGGGGCACTGAAGCTTTCTTT.

The chain joins TRBV15 to TRBJ1-4; D not certain. Trimming left V 0 bases short and J 0 bases short, with 14 bases between. CDR1 is LNHNV and CDR2 is YYDKDF in the germline V gene (reference sequence). The CDR3 length is 18 residues. The CDR3 here is CATSRDRPASSTNEKLFF. In DNA, the CDR3 is TGTGCCACCAGCAGAGATAGGCCAGCGAGTTCAACTAATGAAAAACTGTTTTTT.

The chain employs TRBV5-1 and TRBJ2-7; possibly TRBD1 for D (6 bases). The CDR3 runs to 16 residues. Trimming cost V 0 bases and J 1 base, with 14 bases left between them. From germline, CDR1 is SGHRS and CDR2 YFSETQ. CDR3 amino acids: CASSLATGSASYEQYF. The CDR3 coding sequence is TGCGCCAGCAGCTTGGCGACAGGCTCGGCTTCCTACGAGCAGTACTTC.

The V call is TRBV10-2, the J call TRBJ1-2, with TRBD1 matching over 9 bases. The V gene end was trimmed by 7 bases and the J gene end by 3 bases; junction bases not matched to a gene: 9. Germline CDR1 WSHSY, CDR2 SAAADI. The CDR3 loop spans 15 amino acids. The CDR3, as DNA: TGCGCCAGCATGGGACAGGGAGGGGGGCACTATGGCTACACCTTC. The encoded protein is CASMGQGGGHYGYTF.

V and J are TRBV5-1 and TRBJ2-5; 13 bases match TRBD2. CDR3 length: 16 amino acids. Trimming at V came to 4 bases and at J to 2 bases, leaving 5 bases not matched to a gene. From germline, CDR1 is SGHRS and CDR2 YFSETQ. The CDR3 here is CASSPGLAGEQETQYF. For the CDR3, the DNA is TGCGCCAGCAGCCCCGGACTAGCGGGGGAACAAGAGACCCAGTACTTC.

This chain connects TRBV18 to TRBJ1-2, with 7 bases identical to TRBD1. V dropped 5 bases and J dropped 4; count of bases not matched to a gene: 7. Germline V gene lookup returns CDR1 KGHSH and CDR2 LQKENI. The CDR3 runs 14 residues. In DNA form, the CDR3 reads TGTGCCAGCTCAGAGACAGGGTCACCCTATGGCTACACCTTC. Translating gives CASSETGSPYGYTF. Complete variable domain (other parts from reference TRBV18 and TRBJ1-2): NAGVMQNPRHLVRRRGQEARLRCSPMKGHSHVYWYRQLPEEGLKFMVYLQKENIIDESGMPKERFSAEFPKEGPSILRIQQVVRGDSAAYFCASSETGSPYGYTFGSGTRLTVV.

The J gene is TRBJ2-7, the V gene TRBV7-9; D unclear. CDR3 length: 15 residues. V was trimmed by 4 bases and J by 0 bases, leaving 13 bases between them. CDR1 and CDR2 from the germline V gene are SEHNR and FQNEAQ (reference sequence). CDR3 region: CASSSPAGVSYEQYF. CDR3 coding DNA: TGTGCCAGCAGCTCGCCGGCAGGCGTCTCCTACGAGCAGTACTTC.